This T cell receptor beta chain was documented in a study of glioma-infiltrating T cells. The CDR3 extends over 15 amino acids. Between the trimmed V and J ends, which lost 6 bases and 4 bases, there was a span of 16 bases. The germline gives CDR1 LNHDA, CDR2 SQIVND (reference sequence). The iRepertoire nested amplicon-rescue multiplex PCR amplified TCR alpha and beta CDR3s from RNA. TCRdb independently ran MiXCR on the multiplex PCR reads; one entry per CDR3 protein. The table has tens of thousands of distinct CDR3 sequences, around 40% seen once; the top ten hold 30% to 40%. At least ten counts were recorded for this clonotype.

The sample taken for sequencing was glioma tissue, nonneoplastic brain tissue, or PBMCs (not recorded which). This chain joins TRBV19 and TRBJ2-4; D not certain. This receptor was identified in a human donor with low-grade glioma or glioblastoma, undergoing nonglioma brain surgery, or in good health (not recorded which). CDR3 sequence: CASRTNRLSKNIQYF. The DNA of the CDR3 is TGTGCCAGTAGAACTAATCGGCTCAGTAAAAACATTCAGTACTTC. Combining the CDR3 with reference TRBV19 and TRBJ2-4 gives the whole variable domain DGGITQSPKYLFRKEGQNVTLSCEQNLNHDAMYWYRQDPGQGLRLIYYSQIVNDFQKGDIAEGYSVSREKKESFPLTVTSAQKNPTAFYLCASRTNRLSKNIQYFGAGTRLSVL.